This TCR beta chain was captured in a study of CD8 T cells in ankylosing spondylitis. Study results and caveats: Matched ankylosing spondylitis synovial fluid reportedly showed significant enrichment of disease-linked clones.

In this sample, this clonotype turned up many times. Its antigen is undetermined. Via MiXCR, TCRdb re-called the 5' RACE reads, giving one row per CDR3 protein. The sample has some 250,000 distinct CDR3 sequences; roughly 8.6% are singletons. Germline V CDR1 and CDR2: MNHNS, SASEGT. This CDR3 is 13 amino acids long. V lost 6 bases, J lost 6 bases, and 14 bases lay in between. V usage is TRBV6-1 and J usage is TRBJ1-1; TRBD1 is a possible D gene (5 bases). Sequences were obtained from blood, either unsorted or a sorted T cell fraction (not recorded which). This receptor was obtained from a male donor with ankylosing spondylitis or in good health (not recorded which). The DNA of the CDR3 is TGTGCCAGCAGACCGAGGGGTCGTCCTGAAGCTTTCTTT. This gives the protein CASRPRGRPEAFF.